These T cell receptor beta chains were read from a single sample in a study of blood T cell repertoires in COVID-19. The data were produced by immunoSEQ multiplex PCR, yet TCRdb's version contains in-frame clones alone and is incomplete. The table shows 140,000 to 150,000 clones, with less than 90% occurring only once. Sample: peripheral blood. The origin of the receptors is a man aged 25-40 years with COVID-19, enrolled during active disease. Both conserved end residues are part of each CDR3. D genes are given only for firm matches. Clone size appears in some rows only: once, few, many, or a class for an expanded clone.

j_gene: TRBJ1-6
len: 13
d_gene: .
v_gene: TRBV25-1
abundance: .
CDR3nt: TGTGCCAGCAGCCCAGGTCCTAATTCACCCCTCCACTTT
CDR3aa: CASSPGPNSPLHF

j_gene: TRBJ2-7
len: 14
d_gene: TRBD2
v_gene: TRBV2
abundance: .
CDR3nt: TGTGCCAGCAGTGGCACTAGCGGTGACTACGAGCAGTACTTC
CDR3aa: CASSGTSGDYEQYF

j_gene: TRBJ2-1
len: 14
d_gene: .
v_gene: TRBV19
abundance: few
CDR3nt: TGTGCCAGTAGTATTCGCGGGCCCTACAATGAGCAGTTCTTC
CDR3aa: CASSIRGPYNEQFF

j_gene: TRBJ2-5
len: 15
d_gene: TRBD1
v_gene: TRBV28
abundance: .
CDR3nt: TGTGCCAGCAGACCTTCAGACAGGGAACAAGAGACCCAGTACTTC
CDR3aa: CASRPSDREQETQYF

j_gene: TRBJ2-7
len: 14
d_gene: .
v_gene: TRBV19
abundance: .
CDR3nt: TGTGCCAGTAGTATAAGCCGGGGGTCCTACGAGCAGTACTTC
CDR3aa: CASSISRGSYEQYF

j_gene: TRBJ1-1
len: 14
d_gene: .
v_gene: TRBV10-1
abundance: few
CDR3nt: TGCGCCAGCAGTGAGTCCGGAGGGACGGGTGAAGCTTTCTTT
CDR3aa: CASSESGGTGEAFF

j_gene: TRBJ2-7
len: 15
d_gene: .
v_gene: TRBV2
abundance: .
CDR3nt: TGTGCCAGCACCCTGGGGCAGGCCAACTCCTACGAGCAGTACTTC
CDR3aa: CASTLGQANSYEQYF

j_gene: TRBJ2-3
len: 17
d_gene: TRBD2
v_gene: TRBV2
abundance: .
CDR3nt: TGTGCCAGCAGTGAAGCGAGGCTAGCGGGGGGCACAGATACGCAGTATTTT
CDR3aa: CASSEARLAGGTDTQYF

j_gene: TRBJ2-4
len: 20
d_gene: .
v_gene: TRBV4-1
abundance: .
CDR3nt: TGCGCCAGCAGCCAAGCCCGACAGGGACTTTATCACGGAGCCAAAAACATTCAGTACTTC
CDR3aa: CASSQARQGLYHGAKNIQYF

j_gene: TRBJ1-5
len: 15
d_gene: TRBD1
v_gene: TRBV6-5
abundance: .
CDR3nt: TGTGCCAGCAGTTCGCCCGGGACAGGGGAGAGGTCCCAGCATTTT
CDR3aa: CASSSPGTGERSQHF

j_gene: TRBJ2-6
len: 15
d_gene: .
v_gene: TRBV6-4
abundance: many
CDR3nt: TGTGCCAGCAGTGAGGGGGGCTCTGGGGCCAACGTCCTGACTTTC
CDR3aa: CASSEGGSGANVLTF

j_gene: TRBJ2-7
len: 17
d_gene: .
v_gene: TRBV5-5
abundance: .
CDR3nt: TGTGCCAGCAGCTTAGGACAGACTCTAGGTTCCTCCTACGAGCAGTACTTC
CDR3aa: CASSLGQTLGSSYEQYF

j_gene: TRBJ2-7
len: 14
d_gene: TRBD2
v_gene: TRBV6-2/TRBV6-3
abundance: .
CDR3nt: TGTGCCAGCAGTTACCAAGGGACTAGCTACGAGCAGTACTTC
CDR3aa: CASSYQGTSYEQYF

j_gene: TRBJ2-7
len: 15
d_gene: .
v_gene: TRBV5-1
abundance: .
CDR3nt: TGCGCCAGCTCCGTGGGGGGGGCGGAGTCCTACGAGCAGTACTTC
CDR3aa: CASSVGGAESYEQYF

j_gene: TRBJ1-2
len: 12
d_gene: TRBD1
v_gene: TRBV9
abundance: many
CDR3nt: TGTGCCAGCAGCGTAGCAGGGGGTGGCTACACCTTC
CDR3aa: CASSVAGGGYTF

j_gene: TRBJ1-5
len: 14
d_gene: .
v_gene: TRBV6-2/TRBV6-3
abundance: .
CDR3nt: TGTGCCAGCAGCTCCGGGACTGCATCAGGGCCCCAGCATTTT
CDR3aa: CASSSGTASGPQHF

j_gene: TRBJ2-2
len: 15
d_gene: TRBD2
v_gene: TRBV19
abundance: .
CDR3nt: TGTGCCAGTAACGAAACTAGCGGGAGGGCCGGGGAGCTGTTTTTT
CDR3aa: CASNETSGRAGELFF

j_gene: TRBJ2-7
len: 14
d_gene: TRBD2
v_gene: TRBV11-3
abundance: once
CDR3nt: TGTGCCAGCAGCTTAGGAGGGGAGGGCAACGAGCAGTACTTC
CDR3aa: CASSLGGEGNEQYF

j_gene: TRBJ1-5
len: 13
d_gene: TRBD1
v_gene: TRBV2
abundance: .
CDR3nt: TGTGCCAGCAGCGACAGGGGGACGCAGCCCCAGCATTTT
CDR3aa: CASSDRGTQPQHF

j_gene: TRBJ2-7
len: 13
d_gene: TRBD1
v_gene: TRBV12-3/TRBV12-4
abundance: .
CDR3nt: TGTGCCAGCAGGGACAGGGCCCTTGGGGAGCAGTACTTC
CDR3aa: CASRDRALGEQYF

j_gene: TRBJ2-5
len: 20
d_gene: .
v_gene: TRBV21-1
abundance: .
CDR3nt: TGTGCCAGCAGCAAGTGGGGCCAGGGTGAAAGGGGAAGCTTCCAAGAGACCCAGTACTTC
CDR3aa: CASSKWGQGERGSFQETQYF

j_gene: TRBJ2-7
len: 15
d_gene: TRBD1
v_gene: TRBV11-2
abundance: .
CDR3nt: TGTGCCAGCAGTCGAACCCTTGACAGGGCCTACGAGCAGTACTTC
CDR3aa: CASSRTLDRAYEQYF

j_gene: TRBJ2-2
len: 17
d_gene: TRBD2
v_gene: TRBV25-1
abundance: .
CDR3nt: TGTGCCAGCACCCGGGGGGGGACTAGCGGGAGGTCCGGGGAGCTGTTTTTT
CDR3aa: CASTRGGTSGRSGELFF

j_gene: TRBJ2-5
len: 15
d_gene: TRBD2
v_gene: TRBV6-5
abundance: once
CDR3nt: TGTGCCAGCAGTTACTCGACTAGCCGTAGGGAGACCCAGTACTTC
CDR3aa: CASSYSTSRRETQYF

j_gene: TRBJ2-1
len: 15
d_gene: .
v_gene: TRBV3-1/TRBV3-2
abundance: .
CDR3nt: TGTGCCAGCAGCCAAAGGGGGGGAAAAAAAAATGAGCAGTTCTTC
CDR3aa: CASSQRGGKKNEQFF

j_gene: TRBJ1-1
len: 15
d_gene: TRBD1
v_gene: TRBV3-1/TRBV3-2
abundance: .
CDR3nt: TGTGCCAGCAGCCTGGACAGGGGGCGTTTAACTGAAGCTTTCTTT
CDR3aa: CASSLDRGRLTEAFF

j_gene: TRBJ2-3
len: 15
d_gene: TRBD2
v_gene: TRBV11-2
abundance: once
CDR3nt: TGTGCCAGCAGCATACTAGCGGGGCGGGGGGATACGCAGTATTTT
CDR3aa: CASSILAGRGDTQYF

j_gene: TRBJ1-1
len: 17
d_gene: .
v_gene: TRBV7-9
abundance: .
CDR3nt: TGTGCCAGCAGCTTAACCCCCGGGACAACCCAGAACACTGAAGCTTTCTTT
CDR3aa: CASSLTPGTTQNTEAFF

j_gene: TRBJ2-7
len: 13
d_gene: .
v_gene: TRBV28
abundance: .
CDR3nt: TGTGCCAGCAGCCTACCTCAAGCCTACGAGCAGTACTTC
CDR3aa: CASSLPQAYEQYF

j_gene: TRBJ1-2
len: 14
d_gene: TRBD1
v_gene: TRBV2
abundance: .
CDR3nt: TGTGCCAGCAGTGGAGTCGACAGGGGTGATGGCTACACCTTC
CDR3aa: CASSGVDRGDGYTF

j_gene: TRBJ1-6
len: 13
d_gene: .
v_gene: TRBV10-3
abundance: .
CDR3nt: TGTGCCATCAGGGAGTCCAGGTATTCACCCCTCCACTTT
CDR3aa: CAIRESRYSPLHF

j_gene: TRBJ2-5
len: 11
d_gene: .
v_gene: TRBV29-1
abundance: once
CDR3nt: TGCAGCGTGGTACAGGGAGAGACCCAGTACTTC
CDR3aa: CSVVQGETQYF

j_gene: TRBJ1-1
len: 11
d_gene: .
v_gene: TRBV29-1
abundance: .
CDR3nt: TGCAGCGTTGGGCGACAGGCTGAAGCTTTCTTT
CDR3aa: CSVGRQAEAFF

j_gene: TRBJ1-3
len: 14
d_gene: .
v_gene: TRBV23-1
abundance: .
CDR3nt: TGCGCCACGGGTTCAAGAAAAGAGGGAAACACCATATATTTT
CDR3aa: CATGSRKEGNTIYF

j_gene: TRBJ1-1
len: 14
d_gene: TRBD1
v_gene: TRBV18
abundance: .
CDR3nt: TGTGCCAGCTCCAGGGGACAGCTGAACACTGAAGCTTTCTTT
CDR3aa: CASSRGQLNTEAFF

j_gene: TRBJ2-7
len: 15
d_gene: TRBD2
v_gene: TRBV7-3
abundance: .
CDR3nt: TGTGCCAGCAGCTTAACGGGACTAGCGGGATCCGAGCAGTACTTC
CDR3aa: CASSLTGLAGSEQYF

j_gene: TRBJ2-7
len: 11
d_gene: TRBD1
v_gene: TRBV14
abundance: few
CDR3nt: TGTGCCAGCAGCCTCGGGACAGGGGTGTACTTC
CDR3aa: CASSLGTGVYF

j_gene: TRBJ2-7
len: 15
d_gene: TRBD1
v_gene: TRBV28
abundance: once
CDR3nt: TGTGCCAGCAGTTCTGCCGGGACAGGGCCCTACGAGCAGTACTTC
CDR3aa: CASSSAGTGPYEQYF

j_gene: TRBJ2-4
len: 15
d_gene: .
v_gene: TRBV15
abundance: .
CDR3nt: TGTGCCACCAGCAGAGATCTTCTAAGGGGAAACATTCAGTACTTC
CDR3aa: CATSRDLLRGNIQYF

j_gene: TRBJ1-1
len: 14
d_gene: .
v_gene: TRBV7-2
abundance: .
CDR3nt: TGTGCCATCCAACAGAGGGCAGCGACCTATGAAGCTTTCTTT
CDR3aa: CAIQQRAATYEAFF

j_gene: TRBJ2-7
len: 16
d_gene: TRBD2
v_gene: TRBV19
abundance: .
CDR3nt: TGTGCCAGTAGAATTCCCCCTAGCGGAGCAGCCTACGAGCAGTACTTC
CDR3aa: CASRIPPSGAAYEQYF

j_gene: TRBJ2-1
len: 13
d_gene: TRBD1
v_gene: TRBV2
abundance: .
CDR3nt: TGTGCCAGCATAAGTCAGGGGGCAAATGAGCAGTTCTTC
CDR3aa: CASISQGANEQFF

j_gene: TRBJ2-3
len: 16
d_gene: .
v_gene: TRBV7-2
abundance: .
CDR3nt: TGTGCCAGCAGCTTAGGAAATGCGGGCCTGGCAGATACGCAGTATTTT
CDR3aa: CASSLGNAGLADTQYF